A single sample gave rise to the 16 T cell receptor beta chains below, sequenced in a study of cytomegalovirus exposure and HLA in healthy donors. Both 60 Vbeta primers and 13 Jbeta primers went into the PCR. Sequencing was performed with immunoSEQ multiplex PCR; in TCRdb, only in-frame clones are kept and a portion is missing. The sample gives about 170,000 clones, about 80% of which show up once; 1.5% is in the top ten. The sample consisted of PBMCs. The receptors stem from a girl aged 5 to 17 in good health and CMV-seropositive.

The chain has TRBV2 and TRBJ1-1; TRBD1 matches 7 bases. The CDR3 consists of 13 residues. Germline V gene data show CDR1 as SNHLY and CDR2 as FYNNEI. After removal of 5 bases from V and 1 base from J, the junction contained 1 base not matched to a gene. The CDR3 region is CASSRDRNTEAFF. CDR3 nucleotides: TGTGCCAGCAGTCGGGACAGGAACACTGAAGCTTTCTTT. Together with reference TRBV2 and TRBJ1-1, the CDR3 gives the full variable domain: EPEVTQTPSHQVTQMGQEVILRCVPISNHLYFYWYRQILGQKVEFLVSFYNNEISEKSEIFDDQFSVERPDGSNFTLKIRSTKLEDSAMYFCASSRDRNTEAFFGQGTRLTVV.

V usage is TRBV10-3 and J usage is TRBJ2-1; 10 bases fit TRBD2. CDR3 length equals 12 residues. CDR1 is ENHRY and CDR2 is SYGVKD in the germline V gene. The V gene end was trimmed by 6 bases and the J gene end by 10 bases; junction bases not matched to a gene: 3. CDR3 DNA: TGTGCCATCAGCGCTAGCGGGAGAGAGCAGTTCTTC. Translated, it gives CAISASGREQFF.

The chain employs TRBV6-1 and TRBJ2-2; 7 bases agree with TRBD2. Trimming cost V 3 bases and J 5 bases; bases outside gene matches: 6. Germline V CDR1 and CDR2: MNHNS, SASEGT. The CDR3 contains 15 residues. CDR3 in amino acids: CASSEPGEGTGELFF. CDR3 sequence (DNA): TGTGCCAGCAGTGAGCCCGGGGAGGGGACCGGGGAGCTGTTTTTT.

Only a few counts were recorded for this clone. V and J are TRBV29-1 and TRBJ1-4; D is possibly TRBD1 (5 bases). The CDR3 consists of 12 residues. Germline V gene sequence: CDR1 SQVTM, CDR2 ANQGSEA. V lost 7 bases and J 6 bases, leaving 12 bases between the germline ends. This CDR3 reads CSASFRDEKLFF. The CDR3 DNA sequence: TGCAGCGCCTCCTTCAGGGATGAAAAACTGTTTTTT. Complete variable domain (other parts from reference TRBV29-1 and TRBJ1-4): SAVISQKPSRDICQRGTSLTIQCQVDSQVTMMFWYRQQPGQSLTLIATANQGSEATYESGFVIDKFPISRPNLTFSTLTVSNMSPEDSSIYLCSASFRDEKLFFGSGTQLSVL.

The CDR3 loop reads CASSTGNTGELFF. The CDR3 region has the DNA TGTGCCAGCAGCACCGGTAACACCGGGGAGCTGTTTTTT. The genes are TRBV5-6 and TRBJ2-2, with D unclear. The CDR3 length is 13 residues. V was cut by 4 bases and J by 2 bases, with 6 bases left in between. Per germline, CDR1 SGHDT and CDR2 YYEEEE.

This chain connects TRBV30 to TRBJ2-7, with 13 bases fitting TRBD2. The CDR3 totals 15 residues. V shed 4 bases and J 4 bases; nucleotides not matched to a gene: 7. Per the germline V gene, CDR1 is GTSNPN and CDR2 is SVGIG (reference sequence). CDR3 coding DNA: TGTGCCTGGAACCAACTGGGACTAGCGGGATACGAGCAGTACTTC. This gives the protein CAWNQLGLAGYEQYF.

The chain uses TRBV28 and TRBJ2-7, with 9 nucleotides matching TRBD1. The CDR3 extends over 14 amino acids. Germline V gene data show CDR1 as MDHEN and CDR2 as SYDVKM. V gave up 7 bases and J gave up 4 bases; unmatched junction bases: 8. The CDR3 DNA follows: TGTGCCAGCACCTCACAGGGGGCCCTATACGAGCAGTACTTC. Residues: CASTSQGALYEQYF. Together with reference TRBV28 and TRBJ2-7, the CDR3 gives the full variable domain: DVKVTQSSRYLVKRTGEKVFLECVQDMDHENMFWYRQDPGLGLRLIYFSYDVKMKEKGDIPEGYSVSREKKERFSLILESASTNQTSMYLCASTSQGALYEQYFGPGTRLTVT.

The CDR3 region is CASSGLRQGVGEQYF. Here the CDR3 DNA reads TGTGCCAGCAGTGGCCTGAGACAGGGGGTGGGAGAGCAGTACTTC. The chain couples TRBV2 to TRBJ2-7; 9 bases map to TRBD1. Germline lookup yields CDR1 SNHLY and CDR2 FYNNEI. V gave up 4 bases and J gave up 7 bases; unmatched junction bases: 11. The length of the CDR3 is 15 residues.

The J gene is TRBJ2-1, the V gene TRBV4-1; D gene uncertain. Germline V gives CDR1 MGHRA, CDR2 YSYEKL. The germline V and J ends were trimmed by 4 bases and 0 bases, with 13 bases remaining between them. CDR3 length: 16 residues. The CDR3 region is CASSRFSESSYNEQFF. The CDR3 nucleotides read TGCGCCAGCAGCCGCTTTTCGGAGAGCTCCTACAATGAGCAGTTCTTC.

The chain recombines TRBV29-1 with TRBJ1-1; D call uncertain. CDR1 is SQVTM and CDR2 is ANQGSEA in the germline V gene. This CDR3 spans 13 amino acids. V was shortened by 3 bases and J by 6 bases, with 14 bases between the two germline ends. CDR3 in DNA: TGCAGCGTTGATAAACCGCTGGAGGCTGAAGCTTTCTTT. The encoded protein is CSVDKPLEAEAFF.

The chain joins TRBV5-6 to TRBJ2-5; 9 bases agree with TRBD1. The CDR3 covers 15 residues. Germline values: CDR1 SGHDT, CDR2 YYEEEE. Trimming took 1 base from V and 6 from J; bases not matched to a gene: 7. The CDR3 sequence: CASSLYGTGFKTQYF. CDR3 nucleotides: TGTGCCAGCAGCTTGTATGGGACAGGGTTCAAGACCCAGTACTTC.

The chain joins TRBV4-2 to TRBJ2-3, with D possibly TRBD2 on 6 matching bases. The CDR3 runs 17 residues. From germline, CDR1 is LGHNA and CDR2 YNFKEQ. The germline V and J ends were trimmed by 3 bases and 2 bases, with 18 bases remaining between them. The CDR3 region has the DNA TGTGCCAGCAGCCAGCCCGCAGCGGGCCCCCTCACAGATACGCAGTATTTT. Its translation is CASSQPAAGPLTDTQYF.

The chain recombines TRBV2 with TRBJ1-2, with 12 bases matching TRBD1. J was trimmed by 0 bases and V by 5 bases; bases with no gene match: 7. The CDR3 runs to 17 residues. Germline CDR1 is SNHLY and CDR2 is FYNNEI. CDR3 DNA sequence: TGTGCCAGCAGTCCCGGGACAGGGGGCCTTTCTAACTATGGCTACACCTTC. This encodes CASSPGTGGLSNYGYTF.

The chain combines TRBV28 with TRBJ1-2, with D uncertain. V lost 5 bases to trimming and J lost 8 bases, with 18 bases between them. The CDR3 is 14 amino acids. Germline V lookup: CDR1 MDHEN, CDR2 SYDVKM. DNA of the CDR3: TGTGCCAGCAGTCCCGACGCATTTCTCAGGGGCTACACCTTC. Its protein product is CASSPDAFLRGYTF.

The V and J genes are TRBV11-2 and TRBJ2-3; 12 nucleotides align to TRBD2. The CDR3 sequence is 16 residues long. The germline CDR1 and CDR2 sequences are SGHAT and FQNNGV. V lost 5 bases and J lost 4; bases outside the gene matches: 7. The CDR3 DNA is TGTGCCAGCAGCCGCACACTAGCGGGGGGAGCAGATACGCAGTATTTT. Protein product: CASSRTLAGGADTQYF.

The chain links TRBV30 to TRBJ1-2, with unresolved D. Trimming removed 6 bases at V and 6 bases at J, with 14 bases between. This CDR3 is 12 amino acids long. Germline V gives CDR1 GTSNPN, CDR2 SVGIG (reference sequence). The CDR3 DNA sequence: TGTGCCTGTCCCCGAGGCGGCGATGGCTACACCTTC. It yields the protein CACPRGGDGYTF.